The 5 T cell receptor beta chains given below trace back to one sample, sequenced in a study of blood T cell repertoires in COVID-19. Sequenced by immunoSEQ multiplex PCR; TCRdb stores in-frame clones only, minus some. The table includes about 200,000 clones, 86% detected once. The sequenced material came from PBMCs or T cells enriched from blood (not recorded which). Receptor source: a man in his forties or fifties with acute COVID-19.

A few counts support this clone. The chain recombines TRBV5-8 with TRBJ2-5; 8 nucleotides align to TRBD1. The CDR3 is 17 residues long. Germline lookup yields CDR1 SGHTS and CDR2 YDEGEE. The V gene end was trimmed by 0 bases and the J gene end by 2 bases; junction bases not matched to a gene: 9. The CDR3 bases are TGTGCCAGCAGCTTGGGAAATCCCTACAGGGGGCAAGAGACCCAGTACTTC. This codes for CASSLGNPYRGQETQYF.

V and J are TRBV18 and TRBJ1-2; tentative D call: TRBD1 (5 bases). CDR3 length: 13 amino acids. Trimming took off 6 bases at V and 3 bases at J, with 11 bases between the two ends. In germline, CDR1 is KGHSH, CDR2 LQKENI. CDR3 DNA: TGTGCCAGCTCGGAGGGGTCGGACTATGGCTACACCTTC. Residues: CASSEGSDYGYTF.

CDR3: CASSHRGGTEAFF. In DNA form, the CDR3 reads TGTGCCAGCAGTCACCGGGGGGGCACTGAAGCTTTCTTT. The chain recombines TRBV6-5 with TRBJ1-1, with a tentative D call TRBD1 (5 bases). The CDR3 contains 13 residues. V gave up 5 bases and J gave up 4 bases, with 11 bases separating them. Looked up from germline, CDR1 is MNHEY and CDR2 is SVGAGI.

The rearrangement links TRBV9 to TRBJ2-2, with 7 bases matching TRBD2. V trimming: 4 bases; J trimming: 1 base; junction bases outside the gene matches: 7. The CDR3 length is 16 residues. In germline, CDR1 is SGDLS, CDR2 YYNGEE. The CDR3 coding sequence is TGTGCCAGCAGCCCCCGAGCGGGGCTGAACACCGGGGAGCTGTTTTTT. It is translated as CASSPRAGLNTGELFF.

The chain recombines TRBV7-6 with TRBJ1-2; 9 bases fit TRBD1. The CDR3 has 16 amino acids. The ends lost 1 base at V and 2 bases at J; junction bases unmatched: 5. Looked up from germline, CDR1 is SGHVS and CDR2 is FNYEAQ. CDR3 DNA sequence: TGTGCCAGCAGCTTAGGACCGACAGGGGGGAACTATGGCTACACCTTC. This gives the protein CASSLGPTGGNYGYTF.